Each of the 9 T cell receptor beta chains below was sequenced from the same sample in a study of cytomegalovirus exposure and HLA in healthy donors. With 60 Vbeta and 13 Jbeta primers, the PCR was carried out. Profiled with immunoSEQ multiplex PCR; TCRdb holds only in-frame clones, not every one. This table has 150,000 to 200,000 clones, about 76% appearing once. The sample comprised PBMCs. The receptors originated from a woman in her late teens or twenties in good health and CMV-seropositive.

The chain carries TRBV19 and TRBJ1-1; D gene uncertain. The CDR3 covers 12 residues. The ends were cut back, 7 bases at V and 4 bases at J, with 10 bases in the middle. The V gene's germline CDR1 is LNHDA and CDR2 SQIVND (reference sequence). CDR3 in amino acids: CASTDTLTEAFF. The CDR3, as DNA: TGTGCCAGTACCGATACTCTCACTGAAGCTTTCTTT.

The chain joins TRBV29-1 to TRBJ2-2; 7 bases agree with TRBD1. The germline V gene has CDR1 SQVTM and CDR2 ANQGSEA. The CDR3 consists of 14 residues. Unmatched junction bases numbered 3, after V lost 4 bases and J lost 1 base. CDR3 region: CSVARDRNTGELFF. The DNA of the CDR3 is TGCAGCGTTGCTAGGGACAGGAACACCGGGGAGCTGTTTTTT.

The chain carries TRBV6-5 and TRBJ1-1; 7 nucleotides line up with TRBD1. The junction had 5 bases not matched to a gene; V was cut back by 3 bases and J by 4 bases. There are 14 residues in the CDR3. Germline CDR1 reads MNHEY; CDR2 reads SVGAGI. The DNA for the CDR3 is TGTGCCAGCAGTTATAAGGGGGCGAGCACTGAAGCTTTCTTT. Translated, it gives CASSYKGASTEAFF.

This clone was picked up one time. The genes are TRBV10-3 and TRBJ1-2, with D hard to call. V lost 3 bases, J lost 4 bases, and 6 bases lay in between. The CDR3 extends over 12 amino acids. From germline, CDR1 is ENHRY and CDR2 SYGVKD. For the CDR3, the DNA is TGTGCCATCAGTGAACCTAGCTATGGCTACACCTTC. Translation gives CAISEPSYGYTF.

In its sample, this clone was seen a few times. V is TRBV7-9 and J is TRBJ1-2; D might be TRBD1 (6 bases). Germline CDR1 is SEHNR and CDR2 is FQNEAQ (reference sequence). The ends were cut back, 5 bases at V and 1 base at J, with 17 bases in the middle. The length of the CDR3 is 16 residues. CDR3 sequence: CASSVMGGGYNYGYTF. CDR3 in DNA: TGTGCCAGCAGCGTTATGGGTGGGGGCTATAACTATGGCTACACCTTC.

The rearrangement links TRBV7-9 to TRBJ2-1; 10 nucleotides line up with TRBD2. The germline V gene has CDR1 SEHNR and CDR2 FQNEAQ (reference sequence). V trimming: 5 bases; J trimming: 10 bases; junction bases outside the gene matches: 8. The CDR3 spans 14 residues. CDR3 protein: CASSTSGGASEQFF. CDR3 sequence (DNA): TGTGCCAGCAGCACAAGCGGGGGGGCCTCCGAGCAGTTCTTC.

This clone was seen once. CDR3 region: CASSLVGGARNSPLHF. The CDR3 DNA follows: TGTGCCAGCAGCTTAGTAGGGGGGGCGCGCAATTCACCCCTCCACTTT. The V gene is TRBV7-2, the J gene TRBJ1-6; possibly TRBD1 for D (6 bases). Trimming removed 1 base at V and 7 bases at J, with 14 bases between. Germline assignment: CDR1 SGHTA and CDR2 FQGNSA. The CDR3 contains 16 residues.

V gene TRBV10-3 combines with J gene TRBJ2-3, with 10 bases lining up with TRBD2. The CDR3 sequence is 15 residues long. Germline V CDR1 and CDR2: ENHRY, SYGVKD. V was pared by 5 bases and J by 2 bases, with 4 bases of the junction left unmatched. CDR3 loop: CAISILAGSTDTQYF. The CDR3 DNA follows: TGTGCCATCAGTATACTAGCGGGGTCCACAGATACGCAGTATTTT.

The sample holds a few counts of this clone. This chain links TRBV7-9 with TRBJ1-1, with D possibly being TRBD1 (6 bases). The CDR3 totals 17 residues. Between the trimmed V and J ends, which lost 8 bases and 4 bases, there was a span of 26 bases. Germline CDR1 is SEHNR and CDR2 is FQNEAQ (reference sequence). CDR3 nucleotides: TGTGCCAGCTCCCACGCGGGCAACAGGGAAATGGGCACTGAAGCTTTCTTT. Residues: CASSHAGNREMGTEAFF.